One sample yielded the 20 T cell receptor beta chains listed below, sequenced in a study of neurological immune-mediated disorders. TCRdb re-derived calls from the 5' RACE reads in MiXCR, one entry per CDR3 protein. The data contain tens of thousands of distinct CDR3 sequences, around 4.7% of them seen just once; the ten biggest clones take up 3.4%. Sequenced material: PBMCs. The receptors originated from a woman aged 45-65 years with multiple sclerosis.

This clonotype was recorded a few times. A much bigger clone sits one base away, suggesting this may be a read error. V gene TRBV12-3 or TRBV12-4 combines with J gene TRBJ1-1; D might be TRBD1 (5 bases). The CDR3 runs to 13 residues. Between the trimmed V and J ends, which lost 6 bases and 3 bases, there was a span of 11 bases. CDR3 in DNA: TGTGCCAGCAGAGGGGAATCTGACACTGAAGCTTTCTTT. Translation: CASRGESDTEAFF.

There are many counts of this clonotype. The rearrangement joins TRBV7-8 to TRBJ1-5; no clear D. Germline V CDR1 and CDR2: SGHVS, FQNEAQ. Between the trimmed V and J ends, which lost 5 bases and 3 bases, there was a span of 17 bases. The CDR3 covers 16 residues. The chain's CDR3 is CASSPSVRRLNQPQHF. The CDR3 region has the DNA TGTGCCAGCAGCCCCTCGGTGCGCAGACTCAATCAGCCCCAGCATTTT.

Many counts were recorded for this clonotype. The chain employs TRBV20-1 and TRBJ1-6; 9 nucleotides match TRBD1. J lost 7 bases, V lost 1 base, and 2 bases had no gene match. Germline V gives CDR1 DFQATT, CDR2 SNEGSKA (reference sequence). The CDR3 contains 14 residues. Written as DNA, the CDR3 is TGCAGTGCTAGAGTCGGACAGGGGAATTCACCCCTCCACTTT. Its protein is CSARVGQGNSPLHF.

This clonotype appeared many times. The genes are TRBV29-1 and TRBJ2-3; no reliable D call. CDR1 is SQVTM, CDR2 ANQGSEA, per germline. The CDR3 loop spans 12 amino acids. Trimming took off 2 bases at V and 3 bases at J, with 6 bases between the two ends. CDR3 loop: CSVESGTDTQYF. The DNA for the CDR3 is TGCAGCGTTGAAAGTGGAACAGATACGCAGTATTTT.

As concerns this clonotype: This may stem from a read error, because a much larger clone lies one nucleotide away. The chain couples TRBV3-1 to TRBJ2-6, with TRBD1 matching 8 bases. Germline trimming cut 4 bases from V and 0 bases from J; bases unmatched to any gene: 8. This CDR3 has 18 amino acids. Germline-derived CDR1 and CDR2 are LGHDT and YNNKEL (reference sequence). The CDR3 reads CASSLTRDRSSGANVLTF. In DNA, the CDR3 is TGTGCCAGCAGCCTGACTCGGGACAGGAGCTCTGGGGCCAACGTCCTGACTTTC.

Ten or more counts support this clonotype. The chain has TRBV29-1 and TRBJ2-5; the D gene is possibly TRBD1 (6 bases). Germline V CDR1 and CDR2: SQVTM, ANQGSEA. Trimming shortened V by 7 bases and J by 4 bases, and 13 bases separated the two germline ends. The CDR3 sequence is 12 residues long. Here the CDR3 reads CSDIQGRETQYF. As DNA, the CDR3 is TGCAGCGATATACAGGGTCGAGAGACCCAGTACTTC.

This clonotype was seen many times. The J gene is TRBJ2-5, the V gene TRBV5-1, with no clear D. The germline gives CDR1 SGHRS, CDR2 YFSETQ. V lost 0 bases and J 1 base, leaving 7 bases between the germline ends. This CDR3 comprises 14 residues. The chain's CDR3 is CASSLEFFQETQYF. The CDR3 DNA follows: TGCGCCAGCAGCTTGGAGTTTTTCCAAGAGACCCAGTACTTC.

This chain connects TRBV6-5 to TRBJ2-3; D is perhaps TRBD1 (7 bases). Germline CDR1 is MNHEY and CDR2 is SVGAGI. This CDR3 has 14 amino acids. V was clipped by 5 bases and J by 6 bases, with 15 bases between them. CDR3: CASSTQTGRDTQYF. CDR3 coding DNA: TGTGCCAGCAGTACCCAGACAGGGAGGGATACGCAGTATTTT.

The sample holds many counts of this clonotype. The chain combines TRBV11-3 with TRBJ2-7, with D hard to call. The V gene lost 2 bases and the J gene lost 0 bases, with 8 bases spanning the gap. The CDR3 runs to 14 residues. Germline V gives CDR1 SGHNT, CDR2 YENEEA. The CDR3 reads CASSLRESSYEQYF. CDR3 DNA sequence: TGTGCCAGCAGCTTAAGAGAGAGCTCCTACGAGCAGTACTTC.

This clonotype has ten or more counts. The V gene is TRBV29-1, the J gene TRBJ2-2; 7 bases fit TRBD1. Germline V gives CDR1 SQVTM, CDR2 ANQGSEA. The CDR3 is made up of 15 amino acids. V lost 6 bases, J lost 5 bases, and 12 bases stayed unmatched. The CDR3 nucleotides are TGCAGCGTCCTACGTTGGGGCAGGGGGACCGGGGAGCTGTTTTTT. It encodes CSVLRWGRGTGELFF.

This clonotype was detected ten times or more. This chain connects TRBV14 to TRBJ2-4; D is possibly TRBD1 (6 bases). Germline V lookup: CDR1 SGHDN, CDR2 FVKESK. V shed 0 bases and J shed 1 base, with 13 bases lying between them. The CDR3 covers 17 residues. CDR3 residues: CASSQEKGEGAKNIQYF. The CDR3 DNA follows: TGTGCCAGCAGCCAAGAGAAGGGGGAAGGTGCCAAAAACATTCAGTACTTC.

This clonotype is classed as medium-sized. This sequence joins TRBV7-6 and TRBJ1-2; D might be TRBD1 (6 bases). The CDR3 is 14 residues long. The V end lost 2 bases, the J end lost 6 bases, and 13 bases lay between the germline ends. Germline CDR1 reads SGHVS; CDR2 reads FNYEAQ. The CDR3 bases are TGTGCCAGCAGCTTAAGTGGACAGTATGATGGCTACACCTTC. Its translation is CASSLSGQYDGYTF.

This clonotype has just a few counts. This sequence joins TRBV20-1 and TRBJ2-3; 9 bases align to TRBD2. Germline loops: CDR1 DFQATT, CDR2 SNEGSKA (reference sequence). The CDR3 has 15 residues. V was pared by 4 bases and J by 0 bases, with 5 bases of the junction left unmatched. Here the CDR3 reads CSAMGRGGSTDTQYF. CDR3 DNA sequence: TGCAGTGCTATGGGGCGGGGGGGAAGCACAGATACGCAGTATTTT.

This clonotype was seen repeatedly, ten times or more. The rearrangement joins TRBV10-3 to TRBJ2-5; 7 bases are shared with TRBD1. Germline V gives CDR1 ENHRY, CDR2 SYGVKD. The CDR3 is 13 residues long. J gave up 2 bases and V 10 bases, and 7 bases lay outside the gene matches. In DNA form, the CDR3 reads TGTGCCACCAAGACACAGGGGCAAGAGACCCAGTACTTC. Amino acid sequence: CATKTQGQETQYF.

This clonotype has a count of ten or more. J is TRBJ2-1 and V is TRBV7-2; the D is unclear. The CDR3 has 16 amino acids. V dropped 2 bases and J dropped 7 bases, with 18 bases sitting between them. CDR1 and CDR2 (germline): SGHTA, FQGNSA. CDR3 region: CASSLQGRLTENEQFF. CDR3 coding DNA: TGTGCCAGCAGCTTACAAGGTCGTCTGACTGAGAATGAGCAGTTCTTC.

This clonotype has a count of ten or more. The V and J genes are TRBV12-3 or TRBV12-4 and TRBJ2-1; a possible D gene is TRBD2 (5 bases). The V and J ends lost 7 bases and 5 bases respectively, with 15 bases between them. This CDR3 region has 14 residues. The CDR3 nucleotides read TGTGCCAGCACTATTCACGGGATTCACAATGAGCAGTTCTTC. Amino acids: CASTIHGIHNEQFF.

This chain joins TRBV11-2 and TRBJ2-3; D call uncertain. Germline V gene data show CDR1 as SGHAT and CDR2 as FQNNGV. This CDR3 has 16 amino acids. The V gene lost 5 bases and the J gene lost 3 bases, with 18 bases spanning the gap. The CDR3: CASSKGASVQTDTQYF. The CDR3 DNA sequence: TGTGCCAGCAGCAAAGGAGCGTCAGTGCAGACAGATACGCAGTATTTT.

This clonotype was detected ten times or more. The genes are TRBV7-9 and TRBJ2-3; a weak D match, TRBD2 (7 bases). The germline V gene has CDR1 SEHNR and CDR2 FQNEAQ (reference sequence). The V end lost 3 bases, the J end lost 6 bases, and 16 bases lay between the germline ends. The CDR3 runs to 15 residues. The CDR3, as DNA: TGTGCCAGCAGCTTCGATGGGGGGGCGGGGGATACGCAGTATTTT. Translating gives CASSFDGGAGDTQYF.

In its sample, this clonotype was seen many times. The CDR3 loop reads CAISRVEPNTGELFF. In nucleotides, the CDR3 is TGTGCCATCAGCAGGGTGGAACCGAACACCGGGGAGCTGTTTTTT. The chain recombines TRBV10-3 with TRBJ2-2; perhaps TRBD1 as D (5 bases). Trimming stripped 6 bases from V and 0 bases from J, with 11 bases between. CDR3 length equals 15 residues. Germline V lookup: CDR1 ENHRY, CDR2 SYGVKD.

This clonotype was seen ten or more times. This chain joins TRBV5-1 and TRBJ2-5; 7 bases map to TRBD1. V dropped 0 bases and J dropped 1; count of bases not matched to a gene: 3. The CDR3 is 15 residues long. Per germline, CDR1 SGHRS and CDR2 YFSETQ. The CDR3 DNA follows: TGCGCCAGCAGCTTGGCGGACAGGAGCCAAGAGACCCAGTACTTC. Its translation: CASSLADRSQETQYF.